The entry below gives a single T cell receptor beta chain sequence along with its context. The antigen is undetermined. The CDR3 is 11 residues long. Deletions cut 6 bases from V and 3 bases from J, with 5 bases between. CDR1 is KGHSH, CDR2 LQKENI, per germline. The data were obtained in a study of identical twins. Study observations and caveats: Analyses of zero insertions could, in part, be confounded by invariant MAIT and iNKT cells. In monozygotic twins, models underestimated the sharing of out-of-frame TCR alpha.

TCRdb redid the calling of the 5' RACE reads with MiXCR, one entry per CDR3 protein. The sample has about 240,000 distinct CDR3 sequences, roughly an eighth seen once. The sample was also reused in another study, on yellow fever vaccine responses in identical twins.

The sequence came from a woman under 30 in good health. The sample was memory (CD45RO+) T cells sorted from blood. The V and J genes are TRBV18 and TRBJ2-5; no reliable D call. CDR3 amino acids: CASSNKETQYF. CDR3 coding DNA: TGTGCCAGCTCGAACAAAGAGACCCAGTACTTC. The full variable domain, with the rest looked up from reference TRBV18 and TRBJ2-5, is NAGVMQNPRHLVRRRGQEARLRCSPMKGHSHVYWYRQLPEEGLKFMVYLQKENIIDESGMPKERFSAEFPKEGPSILRIQQVVRGDSAAYFCASSNKETQYFGPGTRLLVL.